This T cell receptor (beta chain) was recorded in a study of blood T cell repertoires in COVID-19. The assay was immunoSEQ multiplex PCR, and TCRdb's table has in-frame clones only and misses some. The table includes more than 100,000 clones, around 90% detected once. V shed 4 bases and J 7 bases; nucleotides not matched to a gene: 0. The germline V gene has CDR1 MDHEN and CDR2 SYDVKM. The CDR3 has 11 amino acids. The receptor's source is a woman aged 55-70 years with acute or convalescent COVID-19. Material for sequencing was peripheral blood. The genes are TRBV28 and TRBJ1-2, with 7 nucleotides matching TRBD1. The DNA for the CDR3 is TGTGCCAGCAGTTACAGGGGTGGCTACACCTTC. Protein: CASSYRGGYTF.